This passage covers 24 T cell receptor beta chains from one sample sequenced in a study of T cells after somatic rescue of genetic block. Produced via immunoSEQ multiplex PCR; TCRdb's table is partial and in-frame only. Counted here are 7,500 or so clones, 81% occurring once; the ten biggest clones make up approximately 24%. Material: peripheral blood mononuclear cells (PBMCs). The receptors stem from a boy between 5 and 17 years old.

The CDR3 loop is CASGLGFTDTQYF. The CDR3 DNA is TGTGCTAGTGGGCTGGGCTTCACAGATACGCAGTATTTT. The chain is built from TRBV12-5 and TRBJ2-3; D is unresolved. Trimming took off 6 bases at V and 2 bases at J, with 9 bases between the two ends. Germline CDR1 and CDR2: LGHNT and FRNRAP. This CDR3 has 13 residues. The entire variable domain, with the rest obtained from reference TRBV12-5 and TRBJ2-3, is as follows: DARVTQTPRHKVTEMGQEVTMRCQPILGHNTVFWYRQTMMQGLELLAYFRNRAPLDDSGMPKDRFSAEMPDATLATLKIQPSEPRDSAVYFCASGLGFTDTQYFGPGTRLTVL.

The chain recombines TRBV7-8 with TRBJ2-2; 7 nucleotides match TRBD1. CDR3 size: 17 residues. CDR1 is SGHVS, CDR2 FQNEAQ, per germline. The V and J ends lost 5 bases and 2 bases, in that order; junction bases with no gene match: 11. DNA for the CDR3: TGTGCCAGCAGCGCCCCGCCCACAGGGGCTAACACCGGGGAGCTGTTTTTT. As protein: CASSAPPTGANTGELFF.

The chain has TRBV13 and TRBJ2-5; 8 positions agree with TRBD1. J lost 2 bases, V lost 3 bases, and 2 bases had no gene match. The CDR3 has 14 amino acids. The germline gives CDR1 PRHDT, CDR2 FYEKMQ (reference sequence). The DNA for the CDR3 is TGTGCCAGCAGCTTGACAGGGGTTCAAGAGACCCAGTACTTC. Residues: CASSLTGVQETQYF.

The V gene is TRBV25-1, the J gene TRBJ1-5; 8 nucleotides align to TRBD1. In germline, CDR1 is MGHDK, CDR2 SYGVNS. With 3 bases clipped from V and 5 bases from J, the junction kept 6 bases outside the gene matches. This CDR3 comprises 15 residues. CDR3 region: CASSDRQGKYQPQHF. In DNA, the CDR3 is TGTGCCAGCAGTGATCGACAGGGGAAATATCAGCCCCAGCATTTT.

The V gene is TRBV5-1, the J gene TRBJ2-1; 9 nucleotides match TRBD2. CDR1 and CDR2 from the germline V gene are SGHRS and YFSETQ. With 0 bases clipped from V and 8 bases from J, the junction kept 3 bases outside the gene matches. The CDR3 runs 14 residues. Here the CDR3 DNA reads TGCGCCAGCAGCTTGGAACTAGCGGGCGATGAGCAGTTCTTC. Its protein is CASSLELAGDEQFF.

The gene calls are TRBV5-5 and TRBJ1-1; D gene unclear. This CDR3 comprises 12 residues. Between the trimmed V and J ends, which lost 4 bases and 9 bases, there was a span of 13 bases. Per the germline V gene, CDR1 is SGHKS and CDR2 is YYEKEE (reference sequence). The CDR3 coding sequence is TGTGCCAGCAGCATACTGTCAAGGCAAGCTTTCTTT. As protein: CASSILSRQAFF.

The chain employs TRBV25-1 and TRBJ2-3; D might be TRBD2 (6 bases). Trimming pared 0 bases from V and 4 bases from J, leaving 11 bases between. Germline V gene lookup returns CDR1 MGHDK and CDR2 SYGVNS. The CDR3 runs to 15 residues. The CDR3 is CASSEYGGFADTQYF. In DNA, the CDR3 is TGTGCCAGCAGTGAATACGGGGGTTTTGCAGATACGCAGTATTTT.

This clone was seen just once. This chain links TRBV6-1 with TRBJ1-2; TRBD1 might be the D (5 bases). Germline loops: CDR1 MNHNS, CDR2 SASEGT. CDR3 length: 15 residues. V lost 6 bases to trimming and J lost 8 bases, with 22 bases between them. CDR3 protein: CASRGLARGAGGYTF. In DNA, the CDR3 is TGTGCCAGCAGGGGTCTCGCAAGAGGGGCAGGCGGCTACACCTTC.

In this sample, this clone turned up a few times. The chain uses TRBV6-6 and TRBJ2-7; D remains ambiguous. V dropped 6 bases and J dropped 1 base, with 4 bases sitting between them. Germline lookup yields CDR1 MNHNY and CDR2 SVGAGI (reference sequence). CDR3 length: 11 amino acids. The CDR3 is CASRWSYEQYF. The CDR3 coding sequence is TGTGCCAGCAGATGGTCCTACGAGCAGTACTTC.

The CDR3 protein is CASSQSPGQGHEKLFF. CDR3 nucleotides: TGCGCCAGCAGCCAATCTCCGGGACAGGGTCATGAAAAACTGTTTTTT. This chain connects TRBV4-3 to TRBJ1-4; 9 bases are shared with TRBD1. This CDR3 contains 16 residues. Germline CDR1 reads LGHNA; CDR2 reads YSLEER. The ends lost 2 bases at V and 6 bases at J; junction bases unmatched: 7.

This sequence joins TRBV5-5 and TRBJ2-1; the match to TRBD2 covers 10 bases. The CDR3 has 17 amino acids. V dropped 0 bases and J dropped 4; count of bases not matched to a gene: 7. The germline V gene encodes CDR1 SGHKS and CDR2 YYEKEE (reference sequence). This chain's CDR3 is CASSLAASGRSYNEQFF. In DNA form, the CDR3 reads TGTGCCAGCAGCTTGGCTGCTAGCGGGAGATCATACAATGAGCAGTTCTTC.

This clone was counted between two and nine times. This chain joins TRBV5-5 and TRBJ2-5; TRBD2 matches 13 bases. V lost 4 bases and J lost 5; bases outside the gene matches: 8. The CDR3 contains 16 residues. CDR1 and CDR2 from the germline V gene are SGHKS and YYEKEE (reference sequence). This chain's CDR3 is CASSHGLAGVTETQYF. CDR3 nucleotide sequence: TGTGCCAGCAGCCATGGACTAGCGGGAGTCACTGAGACCCAGTACTTC.

The chain employs TRBV7-8 and TRBJ2-7, with a weak D call TRBD2 (5 bases). Germline loops: CDR1 SGHVS, CDR2 FQNEAQ. The V gene lost 7 bases and the J gene lost 5 bases, with 21 bases spanning the gap. This CDR3 has 15 residues. The CDR3 loop reads CASNYYPRAGDEQYF. The CDR3 DNA reads as TGTGCCAGCAACTACTATCCCCGGGCCGGGGACGAGCAGTACTTC.

The rearrangement joins TRBV6-5 to TRBJ1-1; D gene unclear. Trimming took off 4 bases at V and 8 bases at J, with 17 bases between the two ends. This CDR3 is built from 14 residues. Germline CDR1 MNHEY, CDR2 SVGAGI. This chain's CDR3 is CASSFRWTGEEAFF. The CDR3 DNA reads TGTGCCAGCAGTTTCCGATGGACGGGTGAGGAAGCTTTCTTT.

V gene TRBV7-9 combines with J gene TRBJ2-1; D is uncertain. Germline V CDR1 and CDR2: SEHNR, FQNEAQ (reference sequence). Between the trimmed V and J ends, which lost 1 base and 9 bases, there was a span of 10 bases. The CDR3 contains 13 residues. CDR3 coding DNA: TGTGCCAGCAGCTTAGACCCGCTTTTTGAGCAGTTCTTC. Translation gives CASSLDPLFEQFF. Together with reference TRBV7-9 and TRBJ2-1, the CDR3 gives the full variable domain: DTGVSQNPRHKITKRGQNVTFRCDPISEHNRLYWYRQTLGQGPEFLTYFQNEAQLEKSRLLSDRFSAERPKGSFSTLEIQRTEQGDSAMYLCASSLDPLFEQFFGPGTRLTVL.

The count of this clone is one. The V and J genes are TRBV6-5 and TRBJ2-7, with D possibly being TRBD2 (5 bases). CDR3 length: 14 residues. Germline V gene lookup returns CDR1 MNHEY and CDR2 SVGAGI. V lost 0 bases to trimming and J lost 2 bases, with 8 bases between them. CDR3 in amino acids: CASSYSSEPYEQYF. CDR3 nucleotides: TGTGCCAGCAGTTACTCTAGCGAACCCTACGAGCAGTACTTC.

The chain has TRBV28 and TRBJ1-1; D ambiguous. Trimming shortened V by 7 bases and J by 4 bases, and 7 bases separated the two germline ends. Germline lookup yields CDR1 MDHEN and CDR2 SYDVKM. The CDR3 is 11 residues long. The CDR3 DNA is TGTGCCAGCAAAGGGTTCACTGAAGCTTTCTTT. Translating it yields CASKGFTEAFF.

This chain links TRBV7-3 with TRBJ2-7; 8 nucleotides agree with TRBD2. The germline gives CDR1 SGHTA, CDR2 FQGTGA. CDR3 length: 15 residues. V gave up 2 bases and J gave up 3 bases; unmatched junction bases: 6. CDR3 in amino acids: CASSLYPGLVYEQYF. The CDR3 DNA is TGTGCCAGCAGCTTATACCCGGGACTAGTCTACGAGCAGTACTTC.

This clone was seen a handful of times. This sequence joins TRBV11-3 and TRBJ2-1; 15 bases fit TRBD2. The CDR3 totals 16 residues. V trimming: 5 bases; J trimming: 4 bases; junction bases outside the gene matches: 3. Germline assignment: CDR1 SGHNT and CDR2 YENEEA. This chain's CDR3 is CASSLGLAGGYNEQFF. CDR3 in DNA: TGTGCCAGCAGCCTAGGACTAGCGGGAGGGTACAATGAGCAGTTCTTC.

The CDR3 protein is CASGAAGGPSGELFF. The CDR3 nucleotides are TGTGCCAGCGGGGCCGCGGGAGGGCCGAGCGGGGAGCTGTTTTTT. This sequence joins TRBV2 and TRBJ2-2; 9 nucleotides agree with TRBD2. The germline CDR1 and CDR2 sequences are SNHLY and FYNNEI. This CDR3 comprises 15 residues. Trimming at V came to 8 bases and at J to 7 bases, leaving 11 bases not matched to a gene.

V and J are TRBV10-3 and TRBJ1-1; D not resolved. Trimming left V 5 bases short and J 3 bases short, with 10 bases between. This CDR3 contains 13 residues. The germline V gene encodes CDR1 ENHRY and CDR2 SYGVKD. The CDR3 DNA is TGTGCCATCAGTCCGTTGTCGGACACTGAAGCTTTCTTT. This codes for CAISPLSDTEAFF.

This clone occurred once. J is TRBJ2-7 and V is TRBV4-2; D is uncertain. Germline CDR1 reads LGHNA; CDR2 reads YNFKEQ. The CDR3 is 14 amino acids. The ends were cut back, 0 bases at V and 7 bases at J, with 13 bases in the middle. The CDR3 loop reads CASSQDDHSKEQYF. CDR3 in DNA: TGTGCCAGCAGCCAAGACGATCACAGCAAGGAGCAGTACTTC.

The chain recombines TRBV5-6 with TRBJ2-5; maybe TRBD2 (6 bases). The CDR3 runs to 15 residues. Trimming shortened V by 4 bases and J by 5 bases, and 18 bases separated the two germline ends. The germline CDR1 and CDR2 sequences are SGHDT and YYEEEE. For the CDR3, the DNA is TGTGCCAGCAGCCCCGGAGGTGGGCGGGGCGAGACCCAGTACTTC. Amino acid sequence: CASSPGGGRGETQYF.

The chain links TRBV2 to TRBJ1-5; D remains unclear. Germline V gene data show CDR1 as SNHLY and CDR2 as FYNNEI. V was pared by 7 bases and J by 2 bases, with 12 bases between. This CDR3 is 14 amino acids long. The CDR3 coding sequence is TGTGCCAGCACTCCCAGAGAGGGCAATCAGCCCCAGCATTTT. Protein product: CASTPREGNQPQHF.